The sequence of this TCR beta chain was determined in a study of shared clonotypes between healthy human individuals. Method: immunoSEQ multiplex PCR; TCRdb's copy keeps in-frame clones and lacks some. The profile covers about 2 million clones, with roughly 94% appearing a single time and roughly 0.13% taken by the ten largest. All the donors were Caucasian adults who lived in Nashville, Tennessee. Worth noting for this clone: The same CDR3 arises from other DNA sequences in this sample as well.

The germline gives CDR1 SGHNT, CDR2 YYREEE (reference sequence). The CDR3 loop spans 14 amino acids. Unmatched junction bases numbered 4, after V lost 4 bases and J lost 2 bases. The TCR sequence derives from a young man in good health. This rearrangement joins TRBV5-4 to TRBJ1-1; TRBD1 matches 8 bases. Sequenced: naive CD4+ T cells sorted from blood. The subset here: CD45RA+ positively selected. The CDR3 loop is CASSVGQGNTEAFF. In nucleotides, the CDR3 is TGTGCCAGCAGCGTCGGACAGGGAAACACTGAAGCTTTCTTT.